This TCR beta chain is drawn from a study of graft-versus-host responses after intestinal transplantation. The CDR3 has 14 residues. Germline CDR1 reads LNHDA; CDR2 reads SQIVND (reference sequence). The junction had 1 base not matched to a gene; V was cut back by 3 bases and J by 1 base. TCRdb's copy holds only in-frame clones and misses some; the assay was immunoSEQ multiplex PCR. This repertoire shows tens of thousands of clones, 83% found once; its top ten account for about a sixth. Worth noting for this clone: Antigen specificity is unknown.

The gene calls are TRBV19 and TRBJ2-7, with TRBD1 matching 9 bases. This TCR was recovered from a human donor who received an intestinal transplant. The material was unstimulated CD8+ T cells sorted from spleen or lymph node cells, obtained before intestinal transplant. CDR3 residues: CASSIDRGSYEQYF. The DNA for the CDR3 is TGTGCCAGTAGTATCGACAGGGGGTCCTACGAGCAGTACTTC.